Presented here are 2 T cell receptor beta chains from one specimen sequenced in a study of cytomegalovirus exposure and HLA in healthy donors. The PCR was carried out with 60 Vbeta primers and 13 Jbeta primers. Produced via immunoSEQ multiplex PCR; TCRdb's table is partial and in-frame only. Of around 120,000 clones in the sample, about 63% were seen once. The sequencing input was PBMCs. The receptors come from a man aged 25 to 40 in good health and CMV-seropositive.

The chain uses TRBV25-1 and TRBJ2-4; D gene ambiguous. The CDR3 extends over 17 amino acids. Trimming stripped 3 bases from V and 0 bases from J, with 15 bases between. Looked up from germline, CDR1 is MGHDK and CDR2 is SYGVNS. The CDR3 DNA follows: TGTGCCAGCAGTGACTACAACCAGGATCTAGCCAAAAACATTCAGTACTTC. Its protein product is CASSDYNQDLAKNIQYF.

J is TRBJ1-1 and V is TRBV19; 9 bases line up with TRBD1. CDR3 length: 20 residues. The J segment lost 1 base and the V segment lost 4 bases, leaving 19 bases of the junction unmatched. Per germline, CDR1 LNHDA and CDR2 SQIVND (reference sequence). This CDR3 is CASSSWTGVDAIVENTEAFF. In DNA, the CDR3 is TGTGCCAGTAGTAGCTGGACAGGGGTCGATGCGATAGTGGAGAACACTGAAGCTTTCTTT.